This T cell receptor beta chain came from a study of blood T cell repertoires in COVID-19. TCRdb's table, derived via immunoSEQ multiplex PCR, lists solely in-frame clones and lacks some. The sample holds 350,000 to 400,000 clones, roughly 90% seen once. With 2 bases removed from V and 5 bases from J, the gap between germline ends came to 15 bases. Per the germline V gene, CDR1 is MGHRA and CDR2 is YSYEKL. The CDR3 is 15 amino acids. J is TRBJ1-2 and V is TRBV4-1, with D maybe TRBD1 (5 bases). Sequenced sample: peripheral blood. This TCR came from a woman in her 30s with COVID-19, enrolled during active disease. CDR3 nucleotides: TGCGCCAGCAGCCAACCCCCTCCAGGGTATTATGGCTACACCTTC. This codes for CASSQPPPGYYGYTF.